Each of the 8 T cell receptor beta chains below was sequenced from the same sample in a study of shared clonotypes between healthy human individuals. Generated by immunoSEQ multiplex PCR, the TCRdb table keeps only in-frame clones and is missing some. The data hold approximately 500,000 clones, with approximately 81% observed a single time. The sample consisted of PBMCs. The origin of the receptors is a woman between 40 and 50 years old in good health. Some clones in this sample may be carry-over from other donors' samples.

V and J are TRBV25-1 and TRBJ2-2, with TRBD2 matching over 15 bases. Germline loops: CDR1 MGHDK, CDR2 SYGVNS. The CDR3 runs 18 residues. The J segment lost 5 bases and the V segment lost 5 bases, leaving 9 bases of the junction unmatched. Written as DNA, the CDR3 is TGTGCCAGCAGTTCCCCCCCGGGACTAGCGGGGGGTACCGGGGAGCTGTTTTTT. Protein sequence: CASSSPPGLAGGTGELFF.

This sequence joins TRBV6-5 and TRBJ1-2; no definite D call. Germline-derived CDR1 and CDR2 are MNHEY and SVGAGI. Trimming removed 7 bases at V and 4 bases at J, with 7 bases between. The CDR3 sequence is 11 residues long. This CDR3 reads CASKRGYGYTF. The CDR3 DNA reads TGTGCCAGCAAAAGAGGCTATGGCTACACCTTC.

The genes are TRBV7-8 and TRBJ2-3, with D uncertain. The V end lost 3 bases, the J end lost 6 bases, and 7 bases lay between the germline ends. The CDR3 is made up of 12 amino acids. Germline assignment: CDR1 SGHVS and CDR2 FQNEAQ. The CDR3 loop reads CASSLSGDTQYF. The CDR3 nucleotides are TGTGCCAGCAGCTTGAGTGGGGATACGCAGTATTTT. The whole variable domain, filled in from reference TRBV7-8 and TRBJ2-3, reads GAGVSQSPRYKVAKRGQDVALRCDPISGHVSLFWYQQALGQGPEFLTYFQNEAQLDKSGLPSDRFFAERPEGSVSTLKIQRTQQEDSAVYLCASSLSGDTQYFGPGTRLTVL.

The rearrangement uses TRBV28 and TRBJ2-4; a possible D gene is TRBD2 (5 bases). The CDR3 runs to 14 residues. In germline, CDR1 is MDHEN, CDR2 SYDVKM. Trimming stripped 6 bases from V and 7 bases from J, with 16 bases between. Here the CDR3 reads CASSQPGLSNIQYF. For the CDR3, the DNA is TGTGCCAGCAGCCAACCCGGACTTTCGAACATTCAGTACTTC.

This clone appeared a single time. This chain joins TRBV5-3 and TRBJ1-2; D is unclear. TRBV5-3 is an ORF, and what it does is uncertain. The V and J ends lost 6 bases and 6 bases respectively, with 15 bases between them. The CDR3 sequence is 13 residues long. Here the CDR3 DNA reads TGTGCCAGAATAGGGAGAACCGAACATGGCTACACCTTC. Translating it yields CARIGRTEHGYTF.

The genes are TRBV5-4 and TRBJ2-2; a possible D gene is TRBD2 (6 bases). In germline, CDR1 is SGHNT, CDR2 YYREEE (reference sequence). Trimming cost V 2 bases and J 2 bases, with 10 bases left between them. CDR3 length: 15 amino acids. The CDR3 DNA sequence: TGTGCCAGCAGCTTCGGAGGGAAAAACACCGGGGAGCTGTTTTTT. It is translated as CASSFGGKNTGELFF.

This chain uses TRBV28 with TRBJ2-5, with 8 nucleotides matching TRBD1. The V and J ends lost 5 bases and 4 bases, in that order; junction bases with no gene match: 9. CDR1 and CDR2 (germline): MDHEN, SYDVKM. This CDR3 spans 15 amino acids. The CDR3 nucleotides are TGTGCCAGCAGTATCCCCAGGGGGCTTGGAGAGACCCAGTACTTC. It codes for CASSIPRGLGETQYF. Using reference TRBV28 and TRBJ2-5 for the parts outside the CDR3, the full variable domain is DVKVTQSSRYLVKRTGEKVFLECVQDMDHENMFWYRQDPGLGLRLIYFSYDVKMKEKGDIPEGYSVSREKKERFSLILESASTNQTSMYLCASSIPRGLGETQYFGPGTRLLVL.

This clone was detected once. The V call is TRBV5-1, the J call TRBJ2-7; TRBD1 matches at 11 bases. The length of the CDR3 is 15 residues. CDR1 is SGHRS and CDR2 is YFSETQ in the germline V gene. The trim removed 4 bases at V and 4 bases at J, leaving 7 bases unmatched. CDR3 residues: CASSPRTGGLYEQYF. The CDR3, as DNA: TGCGCCAGCAGCCCTCGGACAGGGGGCTTGTACGAGCAGTACTTC.